The clone carrying this T cell receptor (beta chain) was seen a handful of times. Germline CDR1 is SGHKS and CDR2 is YYEKEE (reference sequence). V lost 4 bases to trimming and J lost 2 bases; unmatched junction nucleotides: 7. This CDR3 region has 15 residues. TCRdb reanalysed the 5' RACE reads using MiXCR and keeps one entry per CDR3 protein. The sample includes approximately 530,000 distinct CDR3 sequences, about a fifth of them seen just once. This specimen comes from a study of identical twins. This sample was also put to use in a study of yellow fever vaccine responses in identical twins.

The chain is built from TRBV5-5 and TRBJ2-3; 7 nucleotides line up with TRBD1. The origin of this receptor is a woman between 18 and 30 years old in good health. The sample was CD4+ T cells sorted from blood. The CDR3 DNA follows: TGTGCCAGCAGCGCCTCGGGACAGCCCACAGATACGCAGTATTTT. This sequence encodes CASSASGQPTDTQYF.